This TCR beta chain was sequenced during a study of blood T cell repertoires in COVID-19. Study-wide context: Samples representing acute and convalescent COVID-19 were sourced from the United States, Italy and Spain.

Per germline, CDR1 GTSNPN and CDR2 SVGIG (reference sequence). After removal of 0 bases from V and 5 bases from J, the junction contained 9 bases not matched to a gene. This CDR3 region has 16 residues. Study processing details: Amplification from reference gene primers served as the basis for estimated nucleated cell counts. Assay used: immunoSEQ multiplex PCR; TCRdb lists only in-frame clones, some missing. Clonal size and the V and J genes are those of that table, whereas D and trimming came from the DNA. The data hold roughly 150,000 clones, with roughly 78% observed a single time. The clonotype was recovered from an older woman with COVID-19, enrolled during active disease. Specimen: peripheral blood. V and J are TRBV30 and TRBJ2-5; 10 nucleotides match TRBD2. The CDR3 DNA follows: TGTGCCTGGAGTGTACCCCTAGCGGGAGTTCGGGAGACCCAGTACTTC. This translates into CAWSVPLAGVRETQYF.